These 19 T cell receptor beta chains were all obtained from the same sample, sequenced in a study of neurological immune-mediated disorders. MiXCR, run by TCRdb on the 5' RACE reads, gives a single entry per CDR3 protein. Of about 48,000 distinct CDR3 sequences in the sample, 20% to 30% were seen once. The sample taken for sequencing was PBMCs. All receptors derive from a woman aged 65 to 85 in good health.

V gene TRBV12-3 or TRBV12-4 combines with J gene TRBJ1-1; tentative D call: TRBD1 (5 bases). This CDR3 is built from 15 residues. With 6 bases removed from V and 6 bases from J, the gap between germline ends came to 20 bases. The chain's CDR3 is CASRPLGAETPEAFF. The DNA for the CDR3 is TGTGCCAGCAGACCTTTAGGGGCGGAAACTCCTGAAGCTTTCTTT.

This clonotype was seen many times. V usage is TRBV5-6 and J usage is TRBJ2-2; possible D gene TRBD2, 5 bases. Germline V CDR1 and CDR2: SGHDT, YYEEEE. The CDR3 runs 12 residues. Trimming took off 0 bases at V and 11 bases at J, with 8 bases between the two ends. CDR3 sequence (DNA): TGTGCCAGCAGCTTGGTAGCGAGCGAGCTGTTTTTT. Encoded protein: CASSLVASELFF.

The genes are TRBV20-1 and TRBJ1-3; D is unclear. CDR3 length equals 14 residues. Trimming left V 3 bases short and J 0 bases short, with 9 bases between. Germline V lookup: CDR1 DFQATT, CDR2 SNEGSKA (reference sequence). In DNA, the CDR3 is TGCAGTGCTAGTTCTGGGAGCTCTGGAAACACCATATATTTT. Protein sequence: CSASSGSSGNTIYF.

This clonotype was counted at least ten times. The chain recombines TRBV4-1 with TRBJ1-6, with D maybe TRBD1 (5 bases). This CDR3 spans 14 amino acids. Per the germline V gene, CDR1 is MGHRA and CDR2 is YSYEKL. Trimming removed 1 base at V and 13 bases at J, with 14 bases between. CDR3 residues: CASSQVGTDLPLHF. CDR3 DNA: TGCGCCAGCAGCCAAGTCGGGACGGACCTTCCCCTCCACTTT.

This clonotype appeared many times. The J gene is TRBJ2-1, the V gene TRBV6-5; 13 bases fit TRBD2. The J segment lost 7 bases and the V segment lost 0 bases, leaving 9 bases of the junction unmatched. The CDR3 spans 18 residues. Per the germline V gene, CDR1 is MNHEY and CDR2 is SVGAGI. As DNA, the CDR3 is TGTGCCAGCAGTTACTCGAGCCCACTAGCGGGAGGGCCTAATGAGCAGTTCTTC. Protein product: CASSYSSPLAGGPNEQFF.

This clonotype was seen ten or more times. V gene TRBV5-5 combines with J gene TRBJ2-5; D possibly uses TRBD1 or TRBD2 (5 bases each). Germline CDR1 reads SGHKS; CDR2 reads YYEKEE (reference sequence). Between the trimmed V and J ends, which lost 0 bases and 3 bases, there was a span of 9 bases. This CDR3 has 14 residues. CDR3 sequence (DNA): TGTGCCAGCAGCTTGGGATTGGGGGAAGAGACCCAGTACTTC. Its protein product is CASSLGLGEETQYF.

Ten or more counts support this clonotype. The chain couples TRBV5-1 to TRBJ1-1, with TRBD1 as a possible D gene (5 bases). The ends were cut back, 4 bases at V and 5 bases at J, with 15 bases in the middle. CDR3 length equals 14 residues. Germline V gene lookup returns CDR1 SGHRS and CDR2 YFSETQ. The CDR3 DNA sequence: TGCGCCAGCAGCGGCCAGGGAGGAGGTACTGAAGCTTTCTTT. The encoded protein is CASSGQGGGTEAFF.

This clonotype was recorded many times. The chain is built from TRBV5-1 and TRBJ2-5; TRBD1 is a possible D gene (6 bases). The length of the CDR3 is 13 residues. The V end lost 4 bases, the J end lost 5 bases, and 12 bases lay between the germline ends. The germline CDR1 and CDR2 sequences are SGHRS and YFSETQ. CDR3 coding DNA: TGCGCCAGCAGCCAACAGGGCCAGGAGACCCAGTACTTC. As protein: CASSQQGQETQYF.

The sample holds many counts of this clonotype. This chain joins TRBV7-9 and TRBJ2-7; unclear D gene. Between the trimmed V and J ends, which lost 5 bases and 2 bases, there was a span of 10 bases. CDR1 and CDR2 from the germline V gene are SEHNR and FQNEAQ (reference sequence). CDR3 length equals 13 residues. The CDR3 nucleotides are TGTGCCAGCAGCCCAAGTGGCCCCTACGAGCAGTACTTC. Translating gives CASSPSGPYEQYF.

This chain connects TRBV7-2 to TRBJ2-3; D is perhaps TRBD1 (5 bases). With 3 bases removed from V and 4 bases from J, the gap between germline ends came to 14 bases. Germline CDR1 is SGHTA and CDR2 is FQGNSA. The CDR3 loop spans 15 amino acids. In DNA form, the CDR3 reads TGTGCCAGCAGCTTCTTAGGGGTAGCCTCAGATACGCAGTATTTT. This codes for CASSFLGVASDTQYF.

This clonotype was seen a few times. The chain employs TRBV28 and TRBJ2-3; D remains unclear. The CDR3 runs 13 residues. Germline CDR1 and CDR2: MDHEN and SYDVKM. V was cut by 5 bases and J by 4 bases, with 10 bases left in between. The CDR3 sequence: CASSLRGADTQYF. Written as DNA, the CDR3 is TGTGCCAGCAGTCTCCGAGGTGCAGATACGCAGTATTTT.

This clonotype ranks as medium-sized. V is TRBV6-1 and J is TRBJ2-1, with D tentatively TRBD1 (6 bases). The CDR3 is 16 amino acids. Germline lookup yields CDR1 MNHNS and CDR2 SASEGT. Trimming took off 5 bases at V and 4 bases at J, with 18 bases between the two ends. Here the CDR3 reads CASSRDINNPYNEQFF. In nucleotides, the CDR3 is TGTGCCAGCAGTCGGGACATAAATAATCCTTACAATGAGCAGTTCTTC.

This clonotype was picked up many times. The chain employs TRBV5-1 and TRBJ2-1, with 10 bases identical to TRBD1. There are 13 residues in the CDR3. V was pared by 0 bases and J by 9 bases, with 0 bases of the junction left unmatched. From germline, CDR1 is SGHRS and CDR2 YFSETQ. The CDR3 DNA follows: TGCGCCAGCAGCTTGGGACAGGGGGCTGAGCAGTTCTTC. Encoded protein: CASSLGQGAEQFF.

The rearrangement joins TRBV5-1 to TRBJ2-1, with 14 bases that match TRBD2. Unmatched junction bases numbered 5, after V lost 0 bases and J lost 6 bases. Germline V lookup: CDR1 SGHRS, CDR2 YFSETQ. The CDR3 contains 17 residues. The CDR3 loop reads CASSLGLAGGLPNEQFF. CDR3 bases: TGCGCCAGCAGCTTGGGACTAGCGGGAGGGCTGCCCAATGAGCAGTTCTTC.

This clonotype was recorded at least ten times. This chain uses TRBV10-3 with TRBJ1-6, with 10 nucleotides matching TRBD1. This CDR3 spans 13 amino acids. Trimming took 10 bases from V and 14 from J; bases not matched to a gene: 11. Germline assignment: CDR1 ENHRY and CDR2 SYGVKD. CDR3 sequence reads: CATQGDRGQALHF. For the CDR3, the DNA is TGTGCCACCCAGGGGGACAGGGGTCAGGCCCTCCACTTT.

This clonotype is categorized as large. The J gene is TRBJ1-2, the V gene TRBV7-2, with D perhaps matching TRBD1 (6 bases). Trimming removed 5 bases from V and 7 bases from J, with 14 bases in between. The CDR3 length is 13 residues. The V gene's germline CDR1 is SGHTA and CDR2 FQGNSA. Here the CDR3 DNA reads TGTGCCAGCAGCCCAGGGGACGATCGTGGCTACACCTTC. It is translated as CASSPGDDRGYTF.

This clonotype was recorded only once. J is TRBJ1-2 and V is TRBV9, with D tentatively TRBD1 (5 bases). Trimming took 2 bases from V and 2 from J, leaving 16 bases between them. The CDR3 sequence is 16 residues long. Germline V gene lookup returns CDR1 SGDLS and CDR2 YYNGEE. The CDR3 DNA is TGTGCCAGCAGCGTTGAAGGGGTCCTTAGCAACTATGGCTACACCTTC. It translates to CASSVEGVLSNYGYTF. Together with reference TRBV9 and TRBJ1-2, the CDR3 gives the full variable domain: DSGVTQTPKHLITATGQRVTLRCSPRSGDLSVYWYQQSLDQGLQFLIQYYNGEERAKGNILERFSAQQFPDLHSELNLSSLELGDSALYFCASSVEGVLSNYGYTFGSGTRLTVV.

This clonotype was seen ten or more times. The V and J genes are TRBV7-2 and TRBJ2-2; 7 bases agree with TRBD1. V was pared by 5 bases and J by 2 bases, with 2 bases of the junction left unmatched. CDR1 SGHTA and CDR2 FQGNSA come from the germline V gene. The CDR3 extends over 14 amino acids. CDR3 loop: CASSRDSNTGELFF. DNA of the CDR3: TGTGCCAGCAGCCGGGACAGTAACACCGGGGAGCTGTTTTTT.

This clonotype was counted many times. The J gene is TRBJ2-7, the V gene TRBV7-2, with 8 bases matching TRBD1. Germline trimming cut 1 base from V and 6 bases from J; bases unmatched to any gene: 5. This CDR3 contains 14 residues. CDR1 and CDR2 from the germline V gene are SGHTA and FQGNSA. CDR3 sequence (DNA): TGTGCCAGCAGCTTAGTTTGGGACAGGCCCGAGCAGTACTTC. Translation: CASSLVWDRPEQYF.